Each of the 25 T cell receptor beta chains below was sequenced from the same sample in a study of control samples from healthy donors and cancer patients. This table comes from immunoSEQ multiplex PCR, and its TCRdb copy is limited to in-frame clones, with some not included. The data hold around 89,000 clones, with approximately 82% observed a single time. The sample consisted of blood. The receptors stem from a woman between 55 and 75 years old in good health.

The gene calls are TRBV7-2 and TRBJ1-1; TRBD1 is a possible D gene (5 bases). V lost 5 bases to trimming and J lost 1 base, with 8 bases between them. The CDR3 covers 13 residues. Germline V gene sequence: CDR1 SGHTA, CDR2 FQGNSA. CDR3 nucleotides: TGTGCCAGCAGCGTTGACAGGAACACTGAAGCTTTCTTT. Protein product: CASSVDRNTEAFF.

The V and J genes are TRBV7-9 and TRBJ2-7, with D uncertain. This CDR3 is built from 14 residues. V was clipped by 7 bases and J by 3 bases, with 16 bases between them. CDR1 is SEHNR and CDR2 is FQNEAQ in the germline V gene (reference sequence). The CDR3 region is CASTNNLGYYEQYF. CDR3 coding DNA: TGTGCCAGCACCAACAACCTGGGGTACTACGAGCAGTACTTC.

This clone was seen once. The chain combines TRBV3-1 (or the pseudogene TRBV3-2) with TRBJ1-1; D is unclear. Germline V gene sequence: CDR1 LGHDT, CDR2 YNNKEL (reference sequence). The CDR3 totals 13 residues. V lost 3 bases to trimming and J lost 8 bases, with 13 bases between them. The CDR3 here is CASSHPDRAEAFF. The CDR3 region has the DNA TGTGCCAGCAGCCACCCCGATAGAGCAGAAGCTTTCTTT.

V usage is TRBV6-2 or TRBV6-3 and J usage is TRBJ2-7, with 13 bases identical to TRBD2. CDR1 MNHEY and CDR2 SVGEGT come from the germline V gene. The CDR3 is made up of 15 amino acids. The ends lost 6 bases at V and 3 bases at J; junction bases unmatched: 5. The CDR3 loop is CASSRRLAGGYEQYF. CDR3 sequence (DNA): TGTGCCAGCAGCCGACGACTAGCGGGGGGCTACGAGCAGTACTTC.

This chain connects TRBV19 to TRBJ2-2; a possible D gene is TRBD1 (7 bases). The germline V gene has CDR1 LNHDA and CDR2 SQIVND (reference sequence). Deletions cut 7 bases from V and 4 bases from J, with 19 bases between. This CDR3 region has 16 residues. The CDR3 DNA sequence: TGTGCCAGTATTCCGCGGGGACAGATTTTCACCGGGGAGCTGTTTTTT. Translated: CASIPRGQIFTGELFF. The complete variable domain, with remaining parts taken from reference TRBV19 and TRBJ2-2, reads DGGITQSPKYLFRKEGQNVTLSCEQNLNHDAMYWYRQDPGQGLRLIYYSQIVNDFQKGDIAEGYSVSREKKESFPLTVTSAQKNPTAFYLCASIPRGQIFTGELFFGEGSRLTVL.

The chain links TRBV6-5 to TRBJ2-7; TRBD1 aligns across 10 bases. The V segment lost 11 bases and the J segment 2 bases; nucleotides outside the gene matches: 3. This CDR3 comprises 12 residues. Germline CDR1 reads MNHEY; CDR2 reads SVGAGI. Written as DNA, the CDR3 is TGTGCCGCCGGGACAGGGGCCTACGAGCAGTACTTC. It yields the protein CAAGTGAYEQYF.

The genes are TRBV18 and TRBJ1-1; 9 nucleotides line up with TRBD1. Trimming at V came to 0 bases and at J to 4 bases, leaving 3 bases not matched to a gene. This CDR3 contains 15 residues. Germline-derived CDR1 and CDR2 are KGHSH and LQKENI. The CDR3 bases are TGTGCCAGCTCACCACCCATGACAGGGGGCACTGAAGCTTTCTTT. Its protein product is CASSPPMTGGTEAFF.

This chain joins TRBV24-1 and TRBJ2-1, with D possibly TRBD1 on 6 matching bases. This CDR3 comprises 16 residues. The V and J ends lost 4 bases and 0 bases respectively, with 12 bases between them. Germline lookup yields CDR1 KGHDR and CDR2 SFDVKD. CDR3 amino acids: CATSELTGGSYNEQFF. Written as DNA, the CDR3 is TGTGCCACCAGTGAATTGACAGGAGGCTCCTACAATGAGCAGTTCTTC.

The rearrangement uses TRBV18 and TRBJ1-3; D perhaps matches TRBD1 (5 bases). With 2 bases removed from V and 0 bases from J, the gap between germline ends came to 8 bases. From germline, CDR1 is KGHSH and CDR2 LQKENI. The length of the CDR3 is 15 residues. DNA for the CDR3: TGTGCCAGCTCACCAAGCGGGGGCTCTGGAAACACCATATATTTT. Its translation is CASSPSGGSGNTIYF.

The chain is built from TRBV28 and TRBJ1-4, with D possibly matching TRBD1 (5 bases). The CDR3 runs 14 residues. The V end lost 6 bases, the J end lost 5 bases, and 13 bases lay between the germline ends. The germline V gene has CDR1 MDHEN and CDR2 SYDVKM. Here the CDR3 DNA reads TGTGCCAGCAGCCTTGACAGACCGAATGAAAAACTGTTTTTT. Translating it yields CASSLDRPNEKLFF.

The gene calls are TRBV27 and TRBJ1-1, with TRBD1 matching 8 bases. Per the germline V gene, CDR1 is MNHEY and CDR2 is SMNVEV (reference sequence). V shed 5 bases and J 10 bases; nucleotides not matched to a gene: 9. The CDR3 covers 13 residues. CDR3 nucleotides: TGTGCCAGCAGTCTCTGGACAGGGCGGGGAGCTTTCTTT. It specifies CASSLWTGRGAFF.

The rearrangement joins TRBV7-2 to TRBJ1-3; weak D call: TRBD1 (5 bases). The V end was cut by 5 bases, the J end by 0 bases, with 14 bases between. The CDR3 has 16 amino acids. Per germline, CDR1 SGHTA and CDR2 FQGNSA. CDR3 protein: CASSLGPLSSGNTIYF. CDR3 bases: TGTGCCAGCAGCCTGGGGCCGCTCAGCTCTGGAAACACCATATATTTT.

V and J are TRBV14 and TRBJ2-1; D is possibly TRBD1 (6 bases). V lost 8 bases to trimming and J lost 8 bases, with 22 bases between them. Looked up from germline, CDR1 is SGHDN and CDR2 is FVKESK. CDR3 length: 15 amino acids. The CDR3 region is CASGHTGSGSDEQFF. The DNA of the CDR3 is TGTGCCAGCGGACACACAGGGTCGGGGAGTGATGAGCAGTTCTTC.

This clone appeared a single time. The gene calls are TRBV6-1 and TRBJ1-5; no definite D call. Trimming cost V 2 bases and J 7 bases, with 9 bases left between them. The CDR3 runs to 13 residues. Germline values: CDR1 MNHNS, CDR2 SASEGT. This CDR3 is CASSEWGGQPQHF. As DNA, the CDR3 is TGTGCCAGCAGTGAATGGGGTGGGCAGCCCCAGCATTTT.

The V and J genes are TRBV5-6 and TRBJ1-1; possibly TRBD1 for D (5 bases). V was clipped by 4 bases and J by 0 bases, with 16 bases between them. Germline CDR1 is SGHDT and CDR2 is YYEEEE. The CDR3 extends over 16 amino acids. The CDR3 DNA reads TGTGCCAGCAGCCTTCTAGGAAGACAGATGAACACTGAAGCTTTCTTT. Translation: CASSLLGRQMNTEAFF.

As DNA, the CDR3 is TGCGCCAGCAGCCAAGATGGGACAGGGGGCGAGTCGGCTTTCTTT. Its protein product is CASSQDGTGGESAFF. This chain connects TRBV4-1 to TRBJ1-1, with 12 bases aligning to TRBD1. V was clipped by 0 bases and J by 11 bases; unmatched bases: 7. CDR1 and CDR2 from the germline V gene are MGHRA and YSYEKL. CDR3 size: 15 residues.

Only one count was recorded for this clone. The CDR3 nucleotides read TGTGCCAGCAGTTTCTCGCCCTACGAGCAGTACTTC. Translated: CASSFSPYEQYF. The chain uses TRBV28 and TRBJ2-7, with D uncertain. V was cut by 3 bases and J by 2 bases, with 5 bases left in between. Germline V lookup: CDR1 MDHEN, CDR2 SYDVKM. The CDR3 is made up of 12 amino acids.

The chain is built from TRBV12-3 or TRBV12-4 and TRBJ1-3; D remains ambiguous. There are 11 residues in the CDR3. Trimming removed 4 bases at V and 7 bases at J, with 5 bases between. The CDR3, as DNA: TGTGCCAGCAGTTCGGGGAACACCATATATTTT. Protein: CASSSGNTIYF.

The genes are TRBV6-6 and TRBJ1-3; 8 nucleotides agree with TRBD1. V dropped 6 bases and J dropped 0; count of bases not matched to a gene: 4. The CDR3 length is 15 residues. Germline lookup yields CDR1 MNHNY and CDR2 SVGAGI (reference sequence). As DNA, the CDR3 is TGTGCCAGCAGCAACAGGGGGATCTCTGGAAACACCATATATTTT. This sequence encodes CASSNRGISGNTIYF.

This clone was counted once. This sequence joins TRBV11-2 and TRBJ2-1; the D gene is possibly TRBD2 (6 bases). The CDR3 is 17 residues long. Germline assignment: CDR1 SGHAT and CDR2 FQNNGV. V was clipped by 2 bases and J by 0 bases, with 14 bases between them. CDR3: CASSLSSSVSSYNEQFF. CDR3 nucleotides: TGTGCCAGCAGCTTATCTTCTAGCGTAAGCTCCTACAATGAGCAGTTCTTC.

The genes are TRBV7-2 and TRBJ1-5, with TRBD1 matching over 9 bases. Unmatched junction bases numbered 9, after V lost 5 bases and J lost 1 base. The germline V gene encodes CDR1 SGHTA and CDR2 FQGNSA. This CDR3 region has 17 residues. CDR3 protein: CASSPGTGSLSNQPQHF. DNA of the CDR3: TGTGCCAGCAGCCCCGGGACAGGGTCTTTGAGCAATCAGCCCCAGCATTTT.

The chain uses TRBV4-3 and TRBJ1-2; 7 nucleotides match TRBD1. Germline V gene data show CDR1 as LGHNA and CDR2 as YSLEER. V gave up 3 bases and J gave up 2 bases; unmatched junction bases: 9. The CDR3 runs 16 residues. The CDR3 sequence is CASSQDNDRVNYGYTF. Written as DNA, the CDR3 is TGCGCCAGCAGCCAGGATAATGACAGGGTGAACTATGGCTACACCTTC.

This chain joins TRBV7-9 and TRBJ2-1; 8 bases map to TRBD1. V gave up 1 base and J gave up 7 bases; unmatched junction bases: 9. In germline, CDR1 is SEHNR, CDR2 FQNEAQ (reference sequence). This CDR3 is 16 amino acids long. The CDR3 here is CASSLEADRAQNEQFF. The CDR3 bases are TGTGCCAGCAGCTTAGAGGCGGACAGGGCCCAAAATGAGCAGTTCTTC.

This rearrangement joins TRBV28 to TRBJ2-7; the D is unclear. Germline V gives CDR1 MDHEN, CDR2 SYDVKM. The CDR3 is 15 amino acids. Trimming removed 3 bases from V and 2 bases from J, with 14 bases in between. The CDR3 DNA reads TGTGCCAGCAGTTTCTGGGGTCTAGACCCCTACGAGCAGTACTTC. The encoded protein is CASSFWGLDPYEQYF. The full variable domain, completed using reference TRBV28 and TRBJ2-7, is DVKVTQSSRYLVKRTGEKVFLECVQDMDHENMFWYRQDPGLGLRLIYFSYDVKMKEKGDIPEGYSVSREKKERFSLILESASTNQTSMYLCASSFWGLDPYEQYFGPGTRLTVT.

This rearrangement joins TRBV9 to TRBJ2-3, with 12 nucleotides matching TRBD2. The V segment lost 2 bases and the J segment 5 bases; nucleotides outside the gene matches: 6. The CDR3 loop spans 16 amino acids. Germline loops: CDR1 SGDLS, CDR2 YYNGEE. The CDR3 DNA reads TGTGCCAGCAGCGTTTCTAGCGGGGGGGCCAAAGATACGCAGTATTTT. Residues: CASSVSSGGAKDTQYF. Full variable domain (missing parts from reference TRBV9 and TRBJ2-3): DSGVTQTPKHLITATGQRVTLRCSPRSGDLSVYWYQQSLDQGLQFLIQYYNGEERAKGNILERFSAQQFPDLHSELNLSSLELGDSALYFCASSVSSGGAKDTQYFGPGTRLTVL.